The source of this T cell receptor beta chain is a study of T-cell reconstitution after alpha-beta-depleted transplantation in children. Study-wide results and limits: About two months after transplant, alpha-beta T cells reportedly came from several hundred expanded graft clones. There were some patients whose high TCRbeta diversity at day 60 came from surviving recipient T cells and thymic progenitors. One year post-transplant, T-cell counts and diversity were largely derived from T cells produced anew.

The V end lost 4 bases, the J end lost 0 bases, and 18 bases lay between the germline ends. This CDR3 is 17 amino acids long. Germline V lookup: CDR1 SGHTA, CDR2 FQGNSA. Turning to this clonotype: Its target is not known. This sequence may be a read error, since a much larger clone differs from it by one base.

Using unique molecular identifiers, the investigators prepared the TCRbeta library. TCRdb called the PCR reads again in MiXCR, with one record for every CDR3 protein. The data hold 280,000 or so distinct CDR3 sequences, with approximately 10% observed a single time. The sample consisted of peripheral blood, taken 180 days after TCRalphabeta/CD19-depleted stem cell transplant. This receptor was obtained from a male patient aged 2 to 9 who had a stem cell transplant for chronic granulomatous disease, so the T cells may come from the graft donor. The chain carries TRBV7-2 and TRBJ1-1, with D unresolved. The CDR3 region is CASSYLSGRALNTEAFF. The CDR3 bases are TGTGCCAGCAGCTACCTCTCGGGCAGAGCACTGAACACTGAAGCTTTCTTT.